This TCR beta chain was documented in a study of blood T cell repertoires in COVID-19. The wider study: The samples span acute and convalescent COVID-19 from the United States, Italy and Spain. T cells, B-cell-depleted T cells, or PBMCs provided the cDNA or gDNA that served as material.

Trimming took 2 bases from V and 1 from J, leaving 11 bases between them. The length of the CDR3 is 15 residues. Germline V gene data show CDR1 as SGHVS and CDR2 as FQNEAQ. Original analysis: The assay estimated nucleated cells by amplifying reference gene primers. Generated by immunoSEQ multiplex PCR, the TCRdb table keeps only in-frame clones and is missing some. The DNA gave D and trimming, while V, J and clone size come from that table. This table holds some 270,000 clones, 70% to 90% found once. The TCR originated in an older woman with acute or convalescent COVID-19. Material for sequencing was peripheral blood. The chain couples TRBV7-8 to TRBJ1-1; D possibly corresponds to TRBD1 (5 bases). The CDR3 region has the DNA TGTGCCAGCAGCTTAAGGGGAATGGCGAACACTGAAGCTTTCTTT. Protein: CASSLRGMANTEAFF.